This TCR beta chain came from a study of blood T cell repertoires in COVID-19. Seattle researchers signed up patients amid active infection and tracked them longitudinally. TCRdb keeps only in-frame clones here, not all; method: immunoSEQ multiplex PCR. The profile covers 310,000 or so clones, with around 90% appearing a single time and around 8.9% taken by the ten largest. This CDR3 is 13 amino acids long. Trimming took 4 bases from V and 4 from J, leaving 10 bases between them. Germline CDR1 reads SQVTM; CDR2 reads ANQGSEA. Sequencing was performed on peripheral blood. The chain recombines TRBV29-1 with TRBJ1-4; no reliable D call. This sequence originates from a man aged 25 to 40 with COVID-19, enrolled during active disease. The CDR3: CSVAGGLNEKLFF. The DNA of the CDR3 is TGCAGCGTTGCAGGAGGCCTTAATGAAAAACTGTTTTTT.